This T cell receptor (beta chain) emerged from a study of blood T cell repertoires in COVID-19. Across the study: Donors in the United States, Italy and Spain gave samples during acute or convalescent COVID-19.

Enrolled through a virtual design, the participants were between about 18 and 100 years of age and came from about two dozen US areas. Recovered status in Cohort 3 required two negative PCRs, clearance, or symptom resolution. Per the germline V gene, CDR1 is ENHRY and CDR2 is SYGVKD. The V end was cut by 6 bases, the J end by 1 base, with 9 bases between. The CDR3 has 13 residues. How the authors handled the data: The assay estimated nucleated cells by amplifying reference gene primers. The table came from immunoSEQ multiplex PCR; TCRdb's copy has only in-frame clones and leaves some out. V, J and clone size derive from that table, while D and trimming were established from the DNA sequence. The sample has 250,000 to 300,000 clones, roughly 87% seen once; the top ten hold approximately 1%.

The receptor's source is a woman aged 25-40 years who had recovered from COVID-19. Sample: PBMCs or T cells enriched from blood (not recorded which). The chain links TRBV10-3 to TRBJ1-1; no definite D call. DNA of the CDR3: TGTGCCATCAGAAGAACAGCGAACACTGAAGCTTTCTTT. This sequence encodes CAIRRTANTEAFF.